The 2 T cell receptor beta chains below come from one sample, sequenced in a study of shared clonotypes between healthy human individuals. Clones were sequenced by immunoSEQ multiplex PCR, and TCRdb holds only the in-frame ones, with some missing. The sample carries about 2.4 million clones, 80% to 95% recorded once. Sequenced input: naive CD4+ T cells from PBMCs. Subset specified: CD45RA+ positively selected. These receptors originate from a man between 18 and 35 years old in good health. Some clones in this sample may be carry-over from other donors' samples.

The chain carries TRBV4-1 and TRBJ2-7; TRBD1 might be the D (6 bases). Germline-derived CDR1 and CDR2 are MGHRA and YSYEKL. V lost 0 bases to trimming and J lost 5 bases, with 17 bases between them. The CDR3 runs to 16 residues. The CDR3 loop is CASSQEGRQGNNEQYF. The CDR3 DNA reads as TGCGCCAGCAGCCAAGAGGGTCGGCAGGGGAACAACGAGCAGTACTTC.

V is TRBV15 and J is TRBJ2-5; TRBD2 aligns across 9 bases. CDR1 is LNHNV, CDR2 YYDKDF, per germline (reference sequence). This CDR3 region has 14 residues. J gave up 1 base and V 3 bases, and 0 bases lay outside the gene matches. CDR3 region: CATSRREGQETQYF. CDR3 sequence (DNA): TGTGCCACCAGCAGGCGGGAGGGCCAAGAGACCCAGTACTTC.